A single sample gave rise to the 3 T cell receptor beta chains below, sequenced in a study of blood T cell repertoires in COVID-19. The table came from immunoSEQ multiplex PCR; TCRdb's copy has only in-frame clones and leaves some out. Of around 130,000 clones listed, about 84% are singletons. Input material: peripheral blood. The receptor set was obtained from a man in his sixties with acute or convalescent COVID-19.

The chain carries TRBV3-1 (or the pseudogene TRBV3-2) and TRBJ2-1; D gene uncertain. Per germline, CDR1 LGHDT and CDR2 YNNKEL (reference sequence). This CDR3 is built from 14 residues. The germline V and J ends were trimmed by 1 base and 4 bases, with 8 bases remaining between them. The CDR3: CASSQGHLYNEQFF. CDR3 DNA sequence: TGTGCCAGCAGCCAAGGCCACCTATACAATGAGCAGTTCTTC.

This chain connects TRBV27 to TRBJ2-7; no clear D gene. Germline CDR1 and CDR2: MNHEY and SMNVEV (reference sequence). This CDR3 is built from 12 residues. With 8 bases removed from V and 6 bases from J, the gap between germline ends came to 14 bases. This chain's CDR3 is CASAMPPGEQYF. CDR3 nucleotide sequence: TGTGCCAGCGCGATGCCTCCGGGCGAGCAGTACTTC.

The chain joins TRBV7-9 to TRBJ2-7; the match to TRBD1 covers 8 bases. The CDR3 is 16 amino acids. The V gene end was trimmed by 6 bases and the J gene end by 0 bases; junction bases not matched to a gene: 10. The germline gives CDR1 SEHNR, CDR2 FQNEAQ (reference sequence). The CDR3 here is CASSFSGTGVSYEQYF. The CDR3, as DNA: TGTGCCAGCAGTTTTTCCGGGACAGGCGTCTCCTACGAGCAGTACTTC.